The present entry profiles one T cell receptor (beta chain) with its context. Treatment meaning: around 19 received Ad26.COV2.S at low or high dose, single or two shots; a few received placebo; per-sample allocation not given. All samples were drawn on day 63, counting from the first vaccine or placebo injection. The data belong to a study of Ad26.COV2.S vaccination and SARS-CoV-2 variants. V trimming: 2 bases; J trimming: 7 bases; junction bases outside the gene matches: 7. Germline V gene lookup returns CDR1 MNHNS and CDR2 SASEGT. This CDR3 has 15 amino acids. The repertoire was sequenced with immunoSEQ multiplex PCR; TCRdb's copy has only in-frame clones and lacks some. The table has 350,000 to 450,000 clones, about nine tenths seen once.

The receptor was derived from a person aged 18-60 years who received the Ad26.COV2.S COVID-19 vaccine or a placebo. Sequencing used peripheral blood, obtained in a trial of Ad26.COV2.S vaccine versus placebo. This sequence joins TRBV6-1 and TRBJ1-5, with 8 nucleotides matching TRBD1. CDR3 loop: CASSERGGQDQPQHF. CDR3 DNA sequence: TGTGCCAGCAGTGAAAGAGGGGGACAGGACCAGCCCCAGCATTTT.